This is a list of T cell receptor beta chains from one sample in a study of molecular identifiers for immune sequencing clone quantification. TCRdb re-derived calls from the PCR reads in MiXCR, one entry per CDR3 protein. Among over 600,000 distinct CDR3 sequences listed, around 20% were seen once. Sample: naive CD8+ T cells from blood, with Jurkat cell RNA spiked in. The receptors were sampled from a human donor in good health. Some libraries in this study had Jurkat cell RNA spiked in. CDR3s include the opening cysteine and the closing phenylalanine or tryptophan. The D gene is left open where the match is weak. Only part of the rows carry a size: once, few, many, or a class if the clone is expanded.

CDR3 DNA: TGTGCCAGCAGTTACGTCCCAGTGGCAGTCTCCTACGAGCAGTACTTC
CDR3 protein: CASSYVPVAVSYEQYF
V gene: TRBV6-2/TRBV6-3
D gene: -
J gene: TRBJ2-7
CDR3 length: 16
clone size: few

CDR3 DNA: TGTGCCAGCAGTCCAGGGACCGCCTTGGGGGAGCAGTACTTC
CDR3 protein: CASSPGTALGEQYF
V gene: TRBV27
D gene: -
J gene: TRBJ2-7
CDR3 length: 14
clone size: few

CDR3 DNA: TGCAGTGCTAGAGTAGAGGGACAGGGGGCGAGGTACGAGCAGTACTTC
CDR3 protein: CSARVEGQGARYEQYF
V gene: TRBV20-1
D gene: TRBD1
J gene: TRBJ2-7
CDR3 length: 16
clone size: many

CDR3 DNA: TGTGCCAGTAGTATAGACGGCGGAAATTCACCCCTCCACTTT
CDR3 protein: CASSIDGGNSPLHF
V gene: TRBV19
D gene: -
J gene: TRBJ1-6
CDR3 length: 14
clone size: many

CDR3 DNA: TGTGCCAGCAGCTTATCCGGGGGGGCCTCCTACGAGCAGTACTTC
CDR3 protein: CASSLSGGASYEQYF
V gene: TRBV13
D gene: TRBD2
J gene: TRBJ2-7
CDR3 length: 15
clone size: many

CDR3 DNA: TGTGCCAGCAGCCAGCTACTAGCGGGAGGGGGTACGCAGTATTTT
CDR3 protein: CASSQLLAGGGTQYF
V gene: TRBV7-2
D gene: TRBD2
J gene: TRBJ2-3
CDR3 length: 15
clone size: many

CDR3 DNA: TGTGCCAGCAGCCAAGATGGACTAGCGGGAGGGATTGTTGGAGAGCAGTTCTTC
CDR3 protein: CASSQDGLAGGIVGEQFF
V gene: TRBV4-2
D gene: TRBD2
J gene: TRBJ2-1
CDR3 length: 18
clone size: few

CDR3 DNA: TGCGCCAGCAGCCAAGACGGGCAGGGCTCCTACGAGCAGTACTTC
CDR3 protein: CASSQDGQGSYEQYF
V gene: TRBV4-1
D gene: -
J gene: TRBJ2-7
CDR3 length: 15
clone size: many

CDR3 DNA: TGCGCCAGCAGCCCCAAGGGGAGCTCCTACGAGCAGTACTTC
CDR3 protein: CASSPKGSSYEQYF
V gene: TRBV4-1
D gene: -
J gene: TRBJ2-7
CDR3 length: 14
clone size: many

CDR3 DNA: TGCAGTGCCCGAGACATCAGGGAACAAGAGACCCAGTACTTC
CDR3 protein: CSARDIREQETQYF
V gene: TRBV20-1
D gene: -
J gene: TRBJ2-5
CDR3 length: 14
clone size: many

CDR3 DNA: TGCGCCAGCAGTGAGGAGGGGGGGGCCCGAAATGAGCAGTTCTTC
CDR3 protein: CASSEEGGARNEQFF
V gene: TRBV10-2
D gene: -
J gene: TRBJ2-1
CDR3 length: 15
clone size: many

CDR3 DNA: TGTGCCTGGAGTGTGGGGGGTAGGGAGATGGACATTCAGTACTTC
CDR3 protein: CAWSVGGREMDIQYF
V gene: TRBV30
D gene: -
J gene: TRBJ2-4
CDR3 length: 15
clone size: many

CDR3 DNA: TGTGCCAGCAGACTCAATCGGGAGATGGAAAGCTATGGCTACACCTTC
CDR3 protein: CASRLNREMESYGYTF
V gene: TRBV28
D gene: -
J gene: TRBJ1-2
CDR3 length: 16
clone size: -

CDR3 DNA: TGTGCCAGCAGCTTCATCTCCCAGAGGGGGGGCATCACAGATACGCAGTATTTT
CDR3 protein: CASSFISQRGGITDTQYF
V gene: TRBV7-6
D gene: -
J gene: TRBJ2-3
CDR3 length: 18
clone size: many

CDR3 DNA: TGCAGTGCTAGAGATCTCAAACTAGCTCCTGATACGCAGTATTTT
CDR3 protein: CSARDLKLAPDTQYF
V gene: TRBV20-1
D gene: -
J gene: TRBJ2-3
CDR3 length: 15
clone size: few

CDR3 DNA: TGTGCCAGCAGCCCTACTAGCGAGAGCGGGGAGCTGTTTTTT
CDR3 protein: CASSPTSESGELFF
V gene: TRBV7-9
D gene: TRBD2
J gene: TRBJ2-2
CDR3 length: 14
clone size: many

CDR3 DNA: TGTGCCGGCGGGGGGGGGGCGGAAGAGACCCAGTACTTC
CDR3 protein: CAGGGGAEETQYF
V gene: TRBV27
D gene: TRBD2
J gene: TRBJ2-5
CDR3 length: 13
clone size: -

CDR3 DNA: TGTGCCAGCAGCTCCGGGACAGTACTCGAGCAGTACTTC
CDR3 protein: CASSSGTVLEQYF
V gene: TRBV12-3/TRBV12-4
D gene: TRBD1
J gene: TRBJ2-7
CDR3 length: 13
clone size: many

CDR3 DNA: TGTGCCAGCAGCCAAGATCTGATGGGGGGCCAACTGTATAACACAGATACGCAGTATTTT
CDR3 protein: CASSQDLMGGQLYNTDTQYF
V gene: TRBV3-1
D gene: -
J gene: TRBJ2-3
CDR3 length: 20
clone size: -

CDR3 DNA: TGTGCCAGCAGTGAGGTGGGCAGGGGAACAGAGACCCAGTACTTC
CDR3 protein: CASSEVGRGTETQYF
V gene: TRBV2
D gene: -
J gene: TRBJ2-5
CDR3 length: 15
clone size: few

CDR3 DNA: TGTGCCAGCAGCTCCGACAGGGCTCGCCAAGAGACCCAGTACTTC
CDR3 protein: CASSSDRARQETQYF
V gene: TRBV5-6
D gene: TRBD1
J gene: TRBJ2-5
CDR3 length: 15
clone size: many

CDR3 DNA: TGTGCCAGCAGCTTAGGACCCCTCAGGGGGCCAATTGAAAAACTGTTTTTT
CDR3 protein: CASSLGPLRGPIEKLFF
V gene: TRBV11-2
D gene: TRBD1
J gene: TRBJ1-4
CDR3 length: 17
clone size: many

CDR3 DNA: TGCGCCAGCAGCCAAGTTGTTAGCACGGGACCAACTAATGAAAAACTGTTTTTT
CDR3 protein: CASSQVVSTGPTNEKLFF
V gene: TRBV4-1
D gene: -
J gene: TRBJ1-4
CDR3 length: 18
clone size: many

CDR3 DNA: TGCGCCAGCAGCCAAGGGCACGGAGCACTTGAAGCTTTCTTT
CDR3 protein: CASSQGHGALEAFF
V gene: TRBV4-1
D gene: -
J gene: TRBJ1-1
CDR3 length: 14
clone size: -

CDR3 DNA: TGTGCCAGCACAGCCCGGACAGGATTTGAGTATTTT
CDR3 protein: CASTARTGFEYF
V gene: TRBV28
D gene: TRBD1
J gene: TRBJ2-3
CDR3 length: 12
clone size: many

CDR3 DNA: TGTGCCACCAGCACAGGGGCGGGAGATACGCAGTATTTT
CDR3 protein: CATSTGAGDTQYF
V gene: TRBV15
D gene: -
J gene: TRBJ2-3
CDR3 length: 13
clone size: many

CDR3 DNA: TGTGCCAGCAGCTTGGTGGCAGGGGGAGGGTTTCAAGAGACCCAGTACTTC
CDR3 protein: CASSLVAGGGFQETQYF
V gene: TRBV5-4
D gene: -
J gene: TRBJ2-5
CDR3 length: 17
clone size: many

CDR3 DNA: TGTGCCAGCAGCTTAGTTGTACTAAACTACGAGCAGTACTTC
CDR3 protein: CASSLVVLNYEQYF
V gene: TRBV7-2
D gene: -
J gene: TRBJ2-7
CDR3 length: 14
clone size: many

CDR3 DNA: TGTGCCTGGGACAGAGCGGGAGGGCGTGATACGCAGTATTTT
CDR3 protein: CAWDRAGGRDTQYF
V gene: TRBV30
D gene: TRBD2
J gene: TRBJ2-3
CDR3 length: 14
clone size: many

CDR3 DNA: TGTGCCAGCAGCAAACCCGACAGGGTGAAGGCCCAGCATTTT
CDR3 protein: CASSKPDRVKAQHF
V gene: TRBV21-1
D gene: -
J gene: TRBJ1-5
CDR3 length: 14
clone size: many

CDR3 DNA: TGTGCCAGCAGCTTTAGCGGGGGGACTAATGAGCAGTTCTTC
CDR3 protein: CASSFSGGTNEQFF
V gene: TRBV7-9
D gene: TRBD2
J gene: TRBJ2-1
CDR3 length: 14
clone size: -

CDR3 DNA: TGCGCCAGCAGCCAAGTCCTGGGGACCGAGCAGTACTTC
CDR3 protein: CASSQVLGTEQYF
V gene: TRBV4-3
D gene: -
J gene: TRBJ2-7
CDR3 length: 13
clone size: many

CDR3 DNA: TGTGCCAGCAGCTTACTTGCTCGCGAGACCCAGTACTTC
CDR3 protein: CASSLLARETQYF
V gene: TRBV7-8
D gene: -
J gene: TRBJ2-5
CDR3 length: 13
clone size: many

CDR3 DNA: TGTGCCAGCAGCACTTTGAGGGACGAGCAGTACTTC
CDR3 protein: CASSTLRDEQYF
V gene: TRBV7-9
D gene: -
J gene: TRBJ2-7
CDR3 length: 12
clone size: many

CDR3 DNA: TGTGCCAGCAGCTTAGCGAGACAGGCGGCGATGAACACTGAAGCTTTCTTT
CDR3 protein: CASSLARQAAMNTEAFF
V gene: TRBV13
D gene: -
J gene: TRBJ1-1
CDR3 length: 17
clone size: -

CDR3 DNA: TGCGCCAGCAGCCAAGATCGGCACGGAAGCAATCAGCCCCAGCATTTT
CDR3 protein: CASSQDRHGSNQPQHF
V gene: TRBV4-1
D gene: -
J gene: TRBJ1-5
CDR3 length: 16
clone size: many

CDR3 DNA: TGTGCCAGCAGTTATAGACAGAGCACCGGGGAGCTGTTTTTT
CDR3 protein: CASSYRQSTGELFF
V gene: TRBV6-5
D gene: -
J gene: TRBJ2-2
CDR3 length: 14
clone size: few

CDR3 DNA: TGTGCCTGGAGCGCCCTCTTTGGACAGGGGGCCGGCGAGCAGTACTTC
CDR3 protein: CAWSALFGQGAGEQYF
V gene: TRBV30
D gene: TRBD1
J gene: TRBJ2-7
CDR3 length: 16
clone size: few

CDR3 DNA: TGTGCCAGCAGCCCATATAGCAATCAGCCCCAGCATTTT
CDR3 protein: CASSPYSNQPQHF
V gene: TRBV27
D gene: -
J gene: TRBJ1-5
CDR3 length: 13
clone size: many

CDR3 DNA: TGTGCCAGCAGTGAATGGGGTGCCGTTGCGCCTAGCACAGATACGCAGTATTTT
CDR3 protein: CASSEWGAVAPSTDTQYF
V gene: TRBV25-1
D gene: -
J gene: TRBJ2-3
CDR3 length: 18
clone size: many